These T cell receptor beta chains were read from a single sample in a study of blood T cell repertoires in COVID-19. Profiling relied on immunoSEQ multiplex PCR, and the TCRdb table lists in-frame clones only, not all of them. The sample holds about 480,000 clones, roughly 87% seen once. Sequenced sample: peripheral blood. Receptors originate from a man between 18 and 29 years old with COVID-19, enrolled during active disease. Each CDR3 is given with its conserved first and last residue. D genes are given only for firm matches. The size of a clone is reported for some rows only, either as once, few or many, or as a class for expanded clones.

V: TRBV30
size: .
J: TRBJ2-1
D: .
DNA: TGTGCCTGGAGTTCTAGCGCAAGATCCTACAATGAGCAGTTCTTC
CDR3: CAWSSSARSYNEQFF

V: TRBV6-1
size: .
J: TRBJ1-1
D: TRBD1
DNA: TGTGCCAGCAGTGAAGCGGGGACAGGGTCTCGGGCTTTCTTT
CDR3: CASSEAGTGSRAFF

V: TRBV6-2/TRBV6-3
size: .
J: TRBJ2-7
D: .
DNA: TGTGCCAGCAGTTGGAACTGGGGCCACGAGCAGTACTTC
CDR3: CASSWNWGHEQYF

V: TRBV7-6
size: .
J: TRBJ1-1
D: .
DNA: TGTGCCAGCAGCTTAGCGCGGGAGAACACTGAAGCTTTCTTT
CDR3: CASSLARENTEAFF

V: TRBV7-9
size: few
J: TRBJ2-1
D: .
DNA: TGTGCCAGCAGCCACCCACCATTCGGCTCCTACAATGAGCAGTTCTTC
CDR3: CASSHPPFGSYNEQFF

V: TRBV3-1/TRBV3-2
size: .
J: TRBJ1-1
D: TRBD1
DNA: TGTGCCAGCAGCCAAGATGGGGGACAGGGGGTTAAAGCTTTCTTT
CDR3: CASSQDGGQGVKAFF

V: TRBV4-1
size: .
J: TRBJ2-3
D: .
DNA: TGCGCCAGCAGCCCGTCGCGGGGATCTAGCACAGATACGCAGTATTTT
CDR3: CASSPSRGSSTDTQYF

V: TRBV7-2
size: .
J: TRBJ2-4
D: TRBD2
DNA: TGTGCCAGCAGCTTACTTCAATTGGGGGGGTTAGCCAAAAACATTCAGTACTTC
CDR3: CASSLLQLGGLAKNIQYF

V: TRBV10-3
size: .
J: TRBJ2-1
D: TRBD1
DNA: TGTGCCATATCCGGGACAGGGATCCACAATGAGCAGTTCTTC
CDR3: CAISGTGIHNEQFF

V: TRBV7-9
size: .
J: TRBJ2-7
D: .
DNA: TGTGCCAGCAGCCCCCGAGGGAGACACTACGAGCAGTACTTC
CDR3: CASSPRGRHYEQYF

V: TRBV16
size: few
J: TRBJ2-3
D: .
DNA: TGTGCCAGCAGCCGACGCCGGACAGATACAGATACGCAGTATTTT
CDR3: CASSRRRTDTDTQYF

V: TRBV11-2
size: .
J: TRBJ2-7
D: .
DNA: TGTGCCAGCGGAACTGGCAGGGGACCTCCGTCCTACGAGCAGTACTTC
CDR3: CASGTGRGPPSYEQYF

V: TRBV19
size: few
J: TRBJ2-5
D: .
DNA: TGTGCCAGTAAAACTAGCACTATGGAGACCCAGTACTTC
CDR3: CASKTSTMETQYF

V: TRBV5-1
size: once
J: TRBJ2-6
D: TRBD1
DNA: TGCGCCAGCAGCTCGGGACAGTGGGGGGCCAACGTCCTGACTTTC
CDR3: CASSSGQWGANVLTF

V: TRBV2
size: .
J: TRBJ2-1
D: TRBD2
DNA: TGTGCCAGCATGGCTAGCGGGACCTCCTACAATGAGCAGTTCTTC
CDR3: CASMASGTSYNEQFF

V: TRBV19
size: few
J: TRBJ1-6
D: TRBD1
DNA: TGTGCCAGTAGTTTTGGGGACAGGGGTAATTCACCCCTCCACTTT
CDR3: CASSFGDRGNSPLHF

V: TRBV30
size: few
J: TRBJ2-1
D: TRBD2
DNA: TGTGCCTGGAGTTGGGGACTAGCGGGAGGCGATGAGCAGTTCTTC
CDR3: CAWSWGLAGGDEQFF

V: TRBV28
size: .
J: TRBJ2-1
D: .
DNA: TGTGCCAGCAGCCGTGCAGGCACCGGCTCCTACAATGAGCAGTTCTTC
CDR3: CASSRAGTGSYNEQFF

V: TRBV3-1/TRBV3-2
size: .
J: TRBJ2-7
D: TRBD1
DNA: TGTGCCAGCAGCCAAGATTTCCCCAAGACAGGGGAAAGGTTCGAGCAGTACTTC
CDR3: CASSQDFPKTGERFEQYF

V: TRBV2
size: .
J: TRBJ2-4
D: TRBD2
DNA: TGTGCCAGCAGTGAAGATCGGGGGGTAGGAAACATTCAGTACTTC
CDR3: CASSEDRGVGNIQYF

V: TRBV19
size: .
J: TRBJ2-2
D: TRBD2
DNA: TGTGCCAGTACCTCCGGACTAGCTCCCACCGGGGAGCTGTTTTTT
CDR3: CASTSGLAPTGELFF

V: TRBV6-4
size: .
J: TRBJ2-1
D: TRBD2
DNA: TGTGCCAGCTCTCTATCGGGACTATCGAATGAGCAGTTCTTC
CDR3: CASSLSGLSNEQFF

V: TRBV5-1
size: once
J: TRBJ1-1
D: .
DNA: TGCGCCAGCAGCACCCCTACAGAGACTGAAGCTTTCTTT
CDR3: CASSTPTETEAFF

V: TRBV4-1
size: .
J: TRBJ1-1
D: .
DNA: TGCGCCAGCAGCCGAGTGGGAGGGAACACTGAAGCTTTCTTT
CDR3: CASSRVGGNTEAFF

V: TRBV7-9
size: .
J: TRBJ2-3
D: TRBD2
DNA: TGTGCCAGCAGGGGACCGAGGCTAGCGGTTTACACAGATACGCAGTATTTT
CDR3: CASRGPRLAVYTDTQYF

V: TRBV6-1
size: .
J: TRBJ2-7
D: TRBD2
DNA: TGTGCCAGCAGTGAAGTTGGAGCGGGAGGGTCCTACGAGCAGTACTTC
CDR3: CASSEVGAGGSYEQYF

V: TRBV3-1/TRBV3-2
size: .
J: TRBJ2-1
D: .
DNA: TGTGCCAGCAGCCAAGGGGGTAGGGGCTACAATGAGCAGTTCTTC
CDR3: CASSQGGRGYNEQFF

V: TRBV6-5
size: .
J: TRBJ2-3
D: TRBD2
DNA: TGTGCCAGCACTCATGCGGGAGAGGTTGATACGCAGTATTTT
CDR3: CASTHAGEVDTQYF

V: TRBV25-1
size: .
J: TRBJ2-3
D: .
DNA: TGTGCCAGCAGTGTTAGAAGCACAGATACGCAGTATTTT
CDR3: CASSVRSTDTQYF

V: TRBV2
size: few
J: TRBJ1-1
D: TRBD1
DNA: TGTGCCAGCAGGGCCATTCAGGGGGCGGGCACTGAAGCTTTCTTT
CDR3: CASRAIQGAGTEAFF

V: TRBV19
size: .
J: TRBJ1-4
D: .
DNA: TGTGCCAGTAGTATCTGGGGCCGAGGCGAAAAACTGTTTTTT
CDR3: CASSIWGRGEKLFF

V: TRBV29-1
size: .
J: TRBJ2-3
D: TRBD2
DNA: TGCAGCGTCGGGGGGGGGACTAGCGGGACCCCAGATACGCAGTATTTT
CDR3: CSVGGGTSGTPDTQYF

V: TRBV5-1
size: .
J: TRBJ1-1
D: TRBD1
DNA: TGTGCCAGCAGCCTTGGGACAGCCATGAACACTGAAGCTTTCTTT
CDR3: CASSLGTAMNTEAFF

V: TRBV7-9
size: few
J: TRBJ2-7
D: TRBD1
DNA: TGTGCCAGCAGCGTGGGACAGGGGGAAGGCTACGAGCAGTACTTC
CDR3: CASSVGQGEGYEQYF

V: TRBV10-1
size: .
J: TRBJ2-1
D: TRBD1
DNA: TGCGCCAGCAGTCGGACAGGGATCAATGAGCAGTTCTTC
CDR3: CASSRTGINEQFF

V: TRBV5-1
size: once
J: TRBJ1-6
D: .
DNA: TGCGCCAGCAGCTTAGAGGGTTTTATAGCTAATTCACCCCTCCACTTT
CDR3: CASSLEGFIANSPLHF